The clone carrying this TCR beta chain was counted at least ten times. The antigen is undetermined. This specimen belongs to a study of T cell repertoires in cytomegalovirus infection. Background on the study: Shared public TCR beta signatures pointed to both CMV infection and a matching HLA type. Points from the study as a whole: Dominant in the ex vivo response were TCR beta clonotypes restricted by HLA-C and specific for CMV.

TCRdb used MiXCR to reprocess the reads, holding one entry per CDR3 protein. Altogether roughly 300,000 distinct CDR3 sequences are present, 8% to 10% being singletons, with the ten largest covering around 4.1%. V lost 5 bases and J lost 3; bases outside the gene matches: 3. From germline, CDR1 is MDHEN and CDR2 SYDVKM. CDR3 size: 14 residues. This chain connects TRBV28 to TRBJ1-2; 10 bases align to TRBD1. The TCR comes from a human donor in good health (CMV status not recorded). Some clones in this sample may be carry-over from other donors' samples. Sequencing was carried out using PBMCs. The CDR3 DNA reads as TGTGCCAGCAGTCCGGGACAGGGGTACTATGGCTACACCTTC. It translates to CASSPGQGYYGYTF.